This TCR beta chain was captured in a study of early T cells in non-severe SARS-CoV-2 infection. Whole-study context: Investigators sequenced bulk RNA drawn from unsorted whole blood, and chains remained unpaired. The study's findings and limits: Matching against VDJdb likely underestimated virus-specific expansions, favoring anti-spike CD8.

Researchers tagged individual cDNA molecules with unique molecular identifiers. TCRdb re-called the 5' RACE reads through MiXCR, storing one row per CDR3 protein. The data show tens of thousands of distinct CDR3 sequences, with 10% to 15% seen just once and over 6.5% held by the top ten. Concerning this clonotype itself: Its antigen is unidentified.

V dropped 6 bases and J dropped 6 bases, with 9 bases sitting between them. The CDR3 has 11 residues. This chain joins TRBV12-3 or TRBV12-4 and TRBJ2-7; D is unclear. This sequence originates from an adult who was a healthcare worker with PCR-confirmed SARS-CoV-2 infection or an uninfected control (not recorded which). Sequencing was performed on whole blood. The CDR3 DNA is TGTGCCAGCAGCCGCCTTGTCGAGCAGTACTTC. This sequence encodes CASSRLVEQYF.